This entry lists 32 T cell receptor beta chains sequenced from one sample in a study of T cell repertoires in cytomegalovirus infection. TCRdb re-called the reads through MiXCR, storing one row per CDR3 protein. This table has roughly 920,000 distinct CDR3 sequences, 30% to 40% appearing once. Their antigen targets remain unknown. Sequencing used cultured CD8+ T cells from PBMCs, obtained from culture after CMV antigen stimulation. The source of these receptors is a human donor in good health (CMV status not recorded). Some clones in this sample may be carry-over from other donors' samples.

This clonotype was counted a few times. The V gene is TRBV6-6, the J gene TRBJ2-3; 10 nucleotides match TRBD2. The CDR3 is made up of 17 amino acids. The ends lost 8 bases at V and 2 bases at J; junction bases unmatched: 13. Germline V gene lookup returns CDR1 MNHNY and CDR2 SVGAGI (reference sequence). The CDR3 coding sequence is TGTGCCAGCGGCAACCAAAGTCTAGCGGGAGACACAGATACGCAGTATTTT. Residues: CASGNQSLAGDTDTQYF.

This clonotype was seen many times. This chain links TRBV7-6 with TRBJ2-1, with 10 positions matching TRBD2. From germline, CDR1 is SGHVS and CDR2 FNYEAQ. The CDR3 contains 15 residues. J lost 7 bases, V lost 6 bases, and 9 bases had no gene match. CDR3 nucleotides: TGTGCCAGCAGAGACCCGGGACTAGCGTGGAATGAGCAGTTCTTC. Encoded protein: CASRDPGLAWNEQFF. Supplemented by reference TRBV7-6 and TRBJ2-1, the full variable domain reads GAGVSQSPRYKVTKRGQDVALRCDPISGHVSLYWYRQALGQGPEFLTYFNYEAQQDKSGLPNDRFSAERPEGSISTLTIQRTEQRDSAMYRCASRDPGLAWNEQFFGPGTRLTVL.

This clonotype was found many times. The chain is built from TRBV7-9 and TRBJ2-6; perhaps TRBD1 as D (6 bases). This CDR3 region has 14 residues. With 6 bases removed from V and 0 bases from J, the gap between germline ends came to 6 bases. CDR1 is SEHNR, CDR2 FQNEAQ, per germline (reference sequence). In nucleotides, the CDR3 is TGTGCCAGCAGGGACAGCTCTGGGGCCAACGTCCTGACTTTC. Translating it yields CASRDSSGANVLTF. The complete variable domain, with remaining parts taken from reference TRBV7-9 and TRBJ2-6, reads DTGVSQNPRHKITKRGQNVTFRCDPISEHNRLYWYRQTLGQGPEFLTYFQNEAQLEKSRLLSDRFSAERPKGSFSTLEIQRTEQGDSAMYLCASRDSSGANVLTFGAGSRLTVL.

CDR3 region: CASSQGRRQPRNTIYF. As DNA, the CDR3 is TGTGCCAGCAGCCAAGGGAGGCGACAGCCGAGAAACACCATATATTTT. This chain joins TRBV3-1 and TRBJ1-3; TRBD1 is a possible D gene (5 bases). This CDR3 has 16 amino acids. Germline V gene sequence: CDR1 LGHDT, CDR2 YNNKEL (reference sequence). The ends were cut back, 1 base at V and 5 bases at J, with 15 bases in the middle.

In its sample, this clonotype was seen a few times. V is TRBV6-2 or TRBV6-3 and J is TRBJ2-1; perhaps D is TRBD1 or TRBD2 (6 bases each). The germline V and J ends were trimmed by 5 bases and 15 bases, with 17 bases remaining between them. The germline V gene has CDR1 MNHEY and CDR2 SVGEGT. There are 12 residues in the CDR3. The chain's CDR3 is CASSPRGRGRFF. The DNA of the CDR3 is TGTGCCAGCAGTCCCCGGGGGCGCGGTCGGTTCTTC.

This sequence joins TRBV5-1 and TRBJ2-2; 8 bases agree with TRBD1. The CDR3 is 12 residues long. CDR1 and CDR2 from the germline V gene are SGHRS and YFSETQ. The V and J ends lost 5 bases and 11 bases, in that order; junction bases with no gene match: 5. The CDR3 region is CASRRTGSELFF. The CDR3, as DNA: TGCGCCAGCAGGCGGACAGGGTCTGAGCTGTTTTTT.

DNA for the CDR3: TGTGCCAGTAGCCTTCTGACAGGGGGCGAGCAGTACTTC. Translation gives CASSLLTGGEQYF. The chain is built from TRBV19 and TRBJ2-7, with 9 bases matching TRBD1. The J segment lost 6 bases and the V segment lost 6 bases, leaving 6 bases of the junction unmatched. This CDR3 contains 13 residues. Germline V gene sequence: CDR1 LNHDA, CDR2 SQIVND (reference sequence).

This clonotype was counted at least ten times. This chain connects TRBV7-2 to TRBJ2-3, with 8 bases fitting TRBD2. The CDR3 covers 14 residues. After removal of 5 bases from V and 4 bases from J, the junction contained 5 bases not matched to a gene. CDR1 and CDR2 (germline): SGHTA, FQGNSA. CDR3: CASSQSGGPDTQYF. As DNA, the CDR3 is TGTGCCAGCAGCCAAAGCGGGGGTCCAGATACGCAGTATTTT.

The chain uses TRBV5-1 and TRBJ1-2; D possibly corresponds to TRBD1 (5 bases). CDR1 and CDR2 from the germline V gene are SGHRS and YFSETQ. This CDR3 spans 14 amino acids. V lost 3 bases and J 3 bases, leaving 12 bases between the germline ends. CDR3 region: CASSSRDFDYGYTF. In nucleotides, the CDR3 is TGCGCCAGCAGCTCCAGGGACTTCGACTATGGCTACACCTTC.

CDR3 residues: CASSEGTGLNLNTEAFF. CDR3 nucleotides: TGTGCCAGCAGTGAAGGGACAGGGTTAAATTTGAACACTGAAGCTTTCTTT. The chain combines TRBV6-1 with TRBJ1-1; 8 bases match TRBD1. V trimming: 1 base; J trimming: 0 bases; junction bases outside the gene matches: 7. The CDR3 runs to 17 residues. Per the germline V gene, CDR1 is MNHNS and CDR2 is SASEGT.

This chain connects TRBV27 to TRBJ1-6; a weak D match, TRBD1 (6 bases). Germline values: CDR1 MNHEY, CDR2 SMNVEV (reference sequence). V was cut by 8 bases and J by 10 bases, with 18 bases left in between. The CDR3 is 14 residues long. The CDR3 sequence is CASRPGGFSSPLHF. CDR3 coding DNA: TGTGCCAGCCGCCCCGGGGGCTTTAGCTCACCCCTCCACTTT.

This clonotype has just a few counts. The chain links TRBV6-1 to TRBJ2-1; the match to TRBD2 covers 8 bases. The CDR3 is 15 residues long. Germline assignment: CDR1 MNHNS and CDR2 SASEGT. Trimming took 6 bases from V and 3 from J; bases not matched to a gene: 7. In DNA form, the CDR3 reads TGTGCCAGCAGAGAACTAGCGGATATCTACAATGAGCAGTTCTTC. It is translated as CASRELADIYNEQFF.

About this clonotype itself: This clone may be a read error of a much larger clone one base away. This CDR3 fails to terminate in the conserved phenylalanine or tryptophan, so it likely reflects a read error. V gene TRBV7-8 combines with J gene TRBJ2-7; no firm D call. Trimming pared 5 bases from V and 4 bases from J, leaving 12 bases between. CDR1 is SGHVS, CDR2 FQNEAQ, per germline. This CDR3 comprises 13 residues. For the CDR3, the DNA is TGTGCCAGCAGCCTAAACGGTCGGTACGAGCAGTACGAC. It translates to CASSLNGRYEQYD.

This clonotype has more than one count but fewer than ten. The V call is TRBV14, the J call TRBJ2-3; TRBD2 aligns across 12 bases. This CDR3 is built from 20 residues. Germline assignment: CDR1 SGHDN and CDR2 FVKESK. V shed 0 bases, J shed 0 bases, and the junction held 10 bases outside the gene matches. Written as DNA, the CDR3 is TGTGCCAGCAGCCAAGACCTGCTAGCGGGGGGGCACTCTAGCACAGATACGCAGTATTTT. Translated: CASSQDLLAGGHSSTDTQYF.

V usage is TRBV29-1 and J usage is TRBJ2-2; possible D gene TRBD1, 6 bases. The CDR3 runs 16 residues. Germline assignment: CDR1 SQVTM and CDR2 ANQGSEA. The V end lost 5 bases, the J end lost 1 base, and 17 bases lay between the germline ends. CDR3 in amino acids: CSVMSGAPRNTGELFF. The CDR3 coding sequence is TGCAGCGTTATGTCAGGGGCCCCGAGGAACACCGGGGAGCTGTTTTTT.

This sequence joins TRBV7-9 and TRBJ1-1, with D tentatively TRBD1 (6 bases). CDR3 length equals 14 residues. CDR1 is SEHNR, CDR2 FQNEAQ, per germline (reference sequence). V was cut by 5 bases and J by 2 bases, with 12 bases left in between. The CDR3 loop is CASSHRDDNTEAFF. CDR3 nucleotide sequence: TGTGCCAGCAGCCACAGGGATGATAACACTGAAGCTTTCTTT. Full variable domain (rest looked up from reference TRBV7-9 and TRBJ1-1): DTGVSQNPRHKITKRGQNVTFRCDPISEHNRLYWYRQTLGQGPEFLTYFQNEAQLEKSRLLSDRFSAERPKGSFSTLEIQRTEQGDSAMYLCASSHRDDNTEAFFGQGTRLTVV.

This clonotype was found many times. The J gene is TRBJ1-1, the V gene TRBV6-2 or TRBV6-3; D ambiguous. The CDR3 loop spans 18 amino acids. Germline CDR1 MNHEY, CDR2 SVGEGT. V was cut by 0 bases and J by 0 bases, with 17 bases left in between. CDR3 amino acids: CASSYSTGPKPMNTEAFF. In DNA, the CDR3 is TGTGCCAGCAGTTACTCGACGGGTCCCAAACCCATGAACACTGAAGCTTTCTTT.

The chain uses TRBV7-9 and TRBJ1-1, with D perhaps matching TRBD1 (5 bases). The CDR3 spans 18 residues. Trimming removed 5 bases at V and 4 bases at J, with 26 bases between. Germline-derived CDR1 and CDR2 are SEHNR and FQNEAQ (reference sequence). CDR3: CASSPLVMIMGEGTEAFF. CDR3 coding DNA: TGTGCCAGCAGCCCCCTGGTTATGATCATGGGGGAAGGCACTGAAGCTTTCTTT.

The rearrangement uses TRBV6-2 or TRBV6-3 and TRBJ1-2; TRBD1 matches 11 bases. The CDR3 has 13 amino acids. V lost 4 bases, J lost 9 bases, and 4 bases stayed unmatched. Germline loops: CDR1 MNHEY, CDR2 SVGEGT. In DNA, the CDR3 is TGTGCCAGCAGTTGGACAGGGGGCGAAAGCTACACCTTC. Amino acid sequence: CASSWTGGESYTF.

A few counts support this clonotype. The chain combines TRBV12-3 or TRBV12-4 with TRBJ1-2, with D maybe TRBD1 (5 bases). V gave up 5 bases and J gave up 4 bases, with 14 bases separating them. The length of the CDR3 is 14 residues. DNA of the CDR3: TGTGCCAGCAGTGCCGATGGGGGAGGCTATGGCTACACCTTC. Protein sequence: CASSADGGGYGYTF.

The chain recombines TRBV10-3 with TRBJ2-5, with TRBD2 matching 9 bases. Unmatched junction bases numbered 10, after V lost 3 bases and J lost 2 bases. Germline V lookup: CDR1 ENHRY, CDR2 SYGVKD. This CDR3 has 17 residues. This CDR3 reads CAISDTEEGLAQETQYF. Here the CDR3 DNA reads TGTGCCATCAGTGACACCGAGGAGGGACTAGCACAAGAGACCCAGTACTTC.

The chain recombines TRBV6-1 with TRBJ2-7; 8 bases line up with TRBD1. Unmatched junction bases numbered 5, after V lost 3 bases and J lost 4 bases. Germline-derived CDR1 and CDR2 are MNHNS and SASEGT. CDR3 size: 14 residues. The CDR3 region is CASSERTGKYEQYV. The CDR3 DNA reads TGTGCCAGCAGTGAGCGGACAGGGAAGTACGAGCAGTACGTC.

This clonotype was detected many times. The chain employs TRBV10-2 and TRBJ1-6; D not resolved. The germline V gene has CDR1 WSHSY and CDR2 SAAADI. The V end was cut by 3 bases, the J end by 10 bases, with 7 bases between. The CDR3 loop spans 12 amino acids. For the CDR3, the DNA is TGCGCCAGCAGTGAAAGTCGGTCACCCCTCCACTTT. Its translation is CASSESRSPLHF.

The CDR3 loop reads CASSHRGPREQYV. DNA of the CDR3: TGTGCCAGCAGTCACAGGGGGCCACGGGAGCAGTACGTC. V gene TRBV27 combines with J gene TRBJ2-7; 9 nucleotides align to TRBD1. The CDR3 totals 13 residues. Germline V gene data show CDR1 as MNHEY and CDR2 as SMNVEV (reference sequence). V lost 5 bases and J lost 7; bases outside the gene matches: 6.

There are a few counts of this clonotype. The rearrangement links TRBV5-5 to TRBJ1-1, with D maybe TRBD1 (5 bases). Deletions cut 0 bases from V and 3 bases from J, with 12 bases between. Germline loops: CDR1 SGHKS, CDR2 YYEKEE (reference sequence). The CDR3 has 15 amino acids. This CDR3 is CASSLEGGEDTEAFF. The CDR3 DNA is TGTGCCAGCAGCTTGGAGGGAGGGGAGGACACTGAAGCTTTCTTT.

This clonotype was seen many times. The V call is TRBV6-2 or TRBV6-3, the J call TRBJ2-3; no clear D gene. Trimming took off 4 bases at V and 4 bases at J, with 9 bases between the two ends. Germline CDR1 and CDR2: MNHEY and SVGEGT. The CDR3 consists of 13 residues. CDR3 nucleotide sequence: TGTGCCAGCAGTTTAGCACGACCAGATACGCAGTATTTT. Translated: CASSLARPDTQYF.

This clonotype turned up a few times. V is TRBV28 and J is TRBJ2-3; 10 nucleotides agree with TRBD2. The junction had 9 bases not matched to a gene; V was cut back by 4 bases and J by 2 bases. Germline V gene sequence: CDR1 MDHEN, CDR2 SYDVKM. The CDR3 is made up of 17 amino acids. In nucleotides, the CDR3 is TGTGCCAGCAGTTCCCCTTTAGCGGGGGGCCCCACAGATACGCAGTATTTT. It translates to CASSSPLAGGPTDTQYF.

CDR3 DNA: TGTGCCAGCAGTTTATACGGACAGGGGGCCGGGGAGCTGTTTTTT. It codes for CASSLYGQGAGELFF. J is TRBJ2-2 and V is TRBV27, with 10 bases fitting TRBD1. The V gene end was trimmed by 1 base and the J gene end by 6 bases; junction bases not matched to a gene: 2. Germline V gene data show CDR1 as MNHEY and CDR2 as SMNVEV (reference sequence). The CDR3 is 15 amino acids.

The chain recombines TRBV7-6 with TRBJ2-2, with D possibly being TRBD1 (6 bases). In germline, CDR1 is SGHVS, CDR2 FNYEAQ. This CDR3 comprises 15 residues. V gave up 5 bases and J gave up 3 bases, with 13 bases separating them. CDR3 nucleotides: TGTGCCAGCAGCATCCGGGACACCTACACCGGGGAGCTGTTTTTT. This gives the protein CASSIRDTYTGELFF.

The chain uses TRBV28 and TRBJ2-7; 8 bases are a match to TRBD2. The V gene end was trimmed by 3 bases and the J gene end by 5 bases; junction bases not matched to a gene: 12. Germline lookup yields CDR1 MDHEN and CDR2 SYDVKM. The CDR3 length is 16 residues. This chain's CDR3 is CASSLTPGLGRDEQYV. The DNA of the CDR3 is TGTGCCAGCAGTTTGACTCCGGGCCTCGGGAGGGACGAGCAGTACGTC.

This clonotype was counted only a few times. The chain carries TRBV7-2 and TRBJ2-7, with a possible D match to TRBD2 (7 bases). The CDR3 is 15 amino acids. V was pared by 3 bases and J by 3 bases, with 15 bases between. The germline gives CDR1 SGHTA, CDR2 FQGNSA. The CDR3 reads CASSFRGGRIYEQYV. CDR3 DNA: TGTGCCAGCAGCTTTAGGGGGGGGCGGATCTACGAGCAGTACGTC.

The chain links TRBV19 to TRBJ1-1, with 9 bases aligning to TRBD1. The length of the CDR3 is 15 residues. The germline V gene has CDR1 LNHDA and CDR2 SQIVND (reference sequence). The trim removed 6 bases at V and 1 base at J, leaving 6 bases unmatched. The CDR3 is CASSRDRERNTEAFF. The DNA for the CDR3 is TGTGCCAGTAGCCGGGACAGGGAGCGGAACACTGAAGCTTTCTTT.